The clone carrying this T cell receptor (beta chain) was found many times. This specimen comes from a study of CDR3 diversity in severe acne. Germline loops: CDR1 LNHNV, CDR2 YYDKDF (reference sequence). V was pared by 1 base and J by 3 bases, with 0 bases of the junction left unmatched. The CDR3 is 15 residues long. TCRdb passed the PCR reads through MiXCR, listing each CDR3 protein once. The sample carries more than 80,000 distinct CDR3 sequences, 49% recorded once. The V gene is TRBV15, the J gene TRBJ2-1; the match to TRBD2 covers 10 bases. This TCR derives from a male donor with severe acne vulgaris. Specimen: blood. Here the CDR3 reads CATSRASGSYNEQFF. The CDR3 DNA follows: TGTGCCACCAGCAGAGCTAGCGGGAGCTACAATGAGCAGTTCTTC. Full variable domain (outside the CDR3, taken from reference TRBV15 and TRBJ2-1): DAMVIQNPRYQVTQFGKPVTLSCSQTLNHNVMYWYQQKSSQAPKLLFHYYDKDFNNEADTPDNFQSRRPNTSFCFLDIRSPGLGDTAMYLCATSRASGSYNEQFFGPGTRLTVL.